The rows below give T cell receptor beta chains drawn from one sample of a study of blood T cell repertoires in COVID-19. TCRdb keeps only in-frame clones here, not all; method: immunoSEQ multiplex PCR. The sample contains roughly 220,000 clones, 90% of which appear only once. The material sequenced was PBMCs or T cells enriched from blood (not recorded which). The receptors derive from a man aged 30-40 years who had been exposed to COVID-19. Both conserved end residues are part of each CDR3. The order of the fields is D gene, clone size, J gene, V gene, CDR3 DNA, CDR3 protein. D genes are given only for firm matches. Size is omitted from some rows. Given values are once, few, many or a class for expanded clones.

D gene: TRBD1; clone size: -; J gene: TRBJ1-6; V gene: TRBV9; CDR3 DNA: TGTGCCAGCAGCGCCATTGGGACAGGGGTTTCACCCCTCCACTTT; CDR3 protein: CASSAIGTGVSPLHF
D gene: -; clone size: -; J gene: TRBJ1-1; V gene: TRBV6-5; CDR3 DNA: TGTGCCAGCAGCGCCACAGGGTTGAACACTGAAGCTTTCTTT; CDR3 protein: CASSATGLNTEAFF
D gene: TRBD1; clone size: -; J gene: TRBJ1-2; V gene: TRBV5-1; CDR3 DNA: TGCGCCAGCAGTGGGACAGCTCCTTATGGCTACACCTTC; CDR3 protein: CASSGTAPYGYTF
D gene: TRBD2; clone size: -; J gene: TRBJ2-1; V gene: TRBV7-8; CDR3 DNA: TGTGCCAGCAGCTTAGAAGTCCCCAATAGCGGGGGTTTCGATGAGCAGTTCTTC; CDR3 protein: CASSLEVPNSGGFDEQFF
D gene: TRBD1; clone size: once; J gene: TRBJ1-6; V gene: TRBV5-1; CDR3 DNA: TGCGCCAGCAGCCCCGGGACAGGGGCAGATAATTCACCCCTCCACTTT; CDR3 protein: CASSPGTGADNSPLHF
D gene: TRBD1; clone size: once; J gene: TRBJ1-2; V gene: TRBV5-1; CDR3 DNA: TGCGCCAGCAGCCCTTACCCTGGACAGGGACGGAGCTATGGCTACACCTTC; CDR3 protein: CASSPYPGQGRSYGYTF
D gene: TRBD1; clone size: -; J gene: TRBJ1-6; V gene: TRBV6-6; CDR3 DNA: TGTGCCAGCAGTTCGGGACAGGGGGCAGGTAATTCACCCCTCCACTTT; CDR3 protein: CASSSGQGAGNSPLHF
D gene: TRBD2; clone size: -; J gene: TRBJ2-7; V gene: TRBV28; CDR3 DNA: TGTGCCAGCAGTCCGCCCGGGACTAACTACGAGCAGTACTTC; CDR3 protein: CASSPPGTNYEQYF
D gene: TRBD1; clone size: -; J gene: TRBJ2-3; V gene: TRBV14; CDR3 DNA: TGTGCCAGCAGCCAAATACAGGGGCTTGGCACAGATACGCAGTATTTT; CDR3 protein: CASSQIQGLGTDTQYF
D gene: -; clone size: -; J gene: TRBJ2-5; V gene: TRBV11-2; CDR3 DNA: TGTGCCAGCAGCTTAGTCGGGGAGACCCAGTACTTC; CDR3 protein: CASSLVGETQYF
D gene: -; clone size: -; J gene: TRBJ2-6; V gene: TRBV11-2; CDR3 DNA: TGTGCCAGCAGCATAAGCACCCCCTCTGGGGCCAACGTCCTGACTTTC; CDR3 protein: CASSISTPSGANVLTF
D gene: -; clone size: -; J gene: TRBJ1-1; V gene: TRBV6-6; CDR3 DNA: TGTGCCAGCAGCCGCGGGGACGTAACTGAAGCTTTCTTT; CDR3 protein: CASSRGDVTEAFF
D gene: -; clone size: -; J gene: TRBJ2-7; V gene: TRBV5-1; CDR3 DNA: TGCGCCAGCAGCCCTACCCGCCAGTCAGGTGGGCCCTACGAGCAGTACTTC; CDR3 protein: CASSPTRQSGGPYEQYF
D gene: -; clone size: -; J gene: TRBJ2-7; V gene: TRBV7-9; CDR3 DNA: TGTGCCAGCAGCACGACAGTTGTCTCCTACGAGCAGTACTTC; CDR3 protein: CASSTTVVSYEQYF
D gene: -; clone size: few; J gene: TRBJ1-2; V gene: TRBV2; CDR3 DNA: TGTGCCAGCGAACAGGACTATGGCTACACCTTC; CDR3 protein: CASEQDYGYTF
D gene: TRBD1; clone size: -; J gene: TRBJ1-3; V gene: TRBV7-9; CDR3 DNA: TGTGCCAGCAGCTTAGCCGGGACAGGGGGAAACACCATATATTTT; CDR3 protein: CASSLAGTGGNTIYF
D gene: TRBD2; clone size: once; J gene: TRBJ2-1; V gene: TRBV13; CDR3 DNA: TGTGCCAGCAGCTTAATGGGCGGGGGGGAGTACAATGAGCAGTTCTTC; CDR3 protein: CASSLMGGGEYNEQFF
D gene: -; clone size: -; J gene: TRBJ1-3; V gene: TRBV30; CDR3 DNA: TGTGCCTGGTACAGGGCTGGAAACACCATATATTTT; CDR3 protein: CAWYRAGNTIYF
D gene: -; clone size: few; J gene: TRBJ2-5; V gene: TRBV5-1; CDR3 DNA: TGCGCCAGCAGCCATGAGTACCAAGAGACCCAGTACTTC; CDR3 protein: CASSHEYQETQYF
D gene: -; clone size: -; J gene: TRBJ2-4; V gene: TRBV2; CDR3 DNA: TGTGCCAGCCATTTACAGGGCCCCGGGGACTTC; CDR3 protein: CASHLQGPGDF
D gene: -; clone size: once; J gene: TRBJ1-4; V gene: TRBV5-1; CDR3 DNA: TGCGCCAGCAGCTCTCCGGGAGCAACTAATGAAAAACTGTTTTTT; CDR3 protein: CASSSPGATNEKLFF
D gene: -; clone size: -; J gene: TRBJ1-5; V gene: TRBV12-3/TRBV12-4; CDR3 DNA: TGTGCCAGCAGTTTAGGGCCTAATCAGCCCCAGCATTTT; CDR3 protein: CASSLGPNQPQHF
D gene: TRBD2; clone size: -; J gene: TRBJ2-7; V gene: TRBV2; CDR3 DNA: TGTGCCAGCATCCCTACTAGCGGGCTCTCCTACGAGCAGTACTTC; CDR3 protein: CASIPTSGLSYEQYF
D gene: -; clone size: -; J gene: TRBJ1-1; V gene: TRBV19; CDR3 DNA: TGTGCCAGTAGTATAGGAGAAGGGGTCGTCGCTGAAGCTTTCTTT; CDR3 protein: CASSIGEGVVAEAFF
D gene: -; clone size: -; J gene: TRBJ2-6; V gene: TRBV3-1/TRBV3-2; CDR3 DNA: TGTGCCAGCAGCCAAGATCCCGGGAAAGGGGCCAACGTCCTGACTTTC; CDR3 protein: CASSQDPGKGANVLTF
D gene: -; clone size: -; J gene: TRBJ1-2; V gene: TRBV27; CDR3 DNA: TGTGCCAGCAGTGGAGTCTATGGCTACACCTTC; CDR3 protein: CASSGVYGYTF
D gene: -; clone size: -; J gene: TRBJ1-2; V gene: TRBV29-1; CDR3 DNA: TGCAGCGTCCGGCAGGGCTTGGGCTATGGCTACACCTTC; CDR3 protein: CSVRQGLGYGYTF
D gene: -; clone size: -; J gene: TRBJ2-5; V gene: TRBV7-2; CDR3 DNA: TGTGCCAGCAGCTTAGTGCCAGGGCTAGAGACCCAGTACTTC; CDR3 protein: CASSLVPGLETQYF
D gene: TRBD1; clone size: -; J gene: TRBJ2-7; V gene: TRBV5-1; CDR3 DNA: TGCGCCAGCAGCTTCCAAGGGGGCAATTCCTACGAGCAGTACTTC; CDR3 protein: CASSFQGGNSYEQYF
D gene: TRBD1; clone size: -; J gene: TRBJ1-2; V gene: TRBV28; CDR3 DNA: TGTGCCAGCATTCAGGGGGCAGGTGACTATGGCTACACCTTC; CDR3 protein: CASIQGAGDYGYTF